This entry is about one T cell receptor (beta chain). Some clones are missing from TCRdb's copy, which holds only in-frame ones; the method was immunoSEQ multiplex PCR. The sample consists of more than 140,000 clones, 91% of them appearing once. The data derive from a study of control samples from healthy donors and cancer patients. The clonotype was recovered from a man aged 18 to 30 in good health. The sequencing input was blood.

CDR3 DNA: TGTGCCAGCAGCCCGGGACAGGTGAACACTGAAGCTTTCTTT. It specifies CASSPGQVNTEAFF. This chain connects TRBV3-1 (or the pseudogene TRBV3-2) to TRBJ1-1; 8 bases are shared with TRBD1. V was pared by 4 bases and J by 0 bases, with 1 base of the junction left unmatched. The CDR3 is 14 residues long. CDR1 is LGHDT, CDR2 YNNKEL, per germline (reference sequence).